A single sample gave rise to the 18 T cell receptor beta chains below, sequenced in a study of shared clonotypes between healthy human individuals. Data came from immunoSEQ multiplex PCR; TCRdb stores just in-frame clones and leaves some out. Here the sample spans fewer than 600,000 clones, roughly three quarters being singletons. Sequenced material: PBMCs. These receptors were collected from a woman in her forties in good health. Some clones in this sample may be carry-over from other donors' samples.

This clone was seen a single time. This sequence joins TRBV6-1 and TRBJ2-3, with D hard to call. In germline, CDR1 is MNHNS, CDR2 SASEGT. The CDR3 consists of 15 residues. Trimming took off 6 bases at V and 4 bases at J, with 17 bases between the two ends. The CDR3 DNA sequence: TGTGCCAGCAGGCTGGCCGTTGCAGGTTCAGATACGCAGTATTTT. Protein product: CASRLAVAGSDTQYF.

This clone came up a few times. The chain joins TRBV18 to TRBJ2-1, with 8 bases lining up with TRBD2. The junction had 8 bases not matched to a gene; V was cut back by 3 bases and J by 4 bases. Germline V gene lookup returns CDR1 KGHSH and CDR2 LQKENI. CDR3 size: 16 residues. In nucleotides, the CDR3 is TGTGCCAGCTCACCGGAAAGCGGGAGCGGGTACAATGAGCAGTTCTTC. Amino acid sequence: CASSPESGSGYNEQFF.

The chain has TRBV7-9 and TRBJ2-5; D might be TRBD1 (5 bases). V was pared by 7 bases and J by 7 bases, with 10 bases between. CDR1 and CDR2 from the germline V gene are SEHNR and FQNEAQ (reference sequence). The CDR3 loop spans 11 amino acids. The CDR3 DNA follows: TGTGCCAGCAACGTTCAGGGGACCCAGTACTTC. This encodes CASNVQGTQYF.

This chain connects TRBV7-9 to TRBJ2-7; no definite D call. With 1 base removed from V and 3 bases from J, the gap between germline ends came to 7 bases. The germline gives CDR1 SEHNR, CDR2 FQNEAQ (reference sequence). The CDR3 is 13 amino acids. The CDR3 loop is CASSLGSFYEQYF. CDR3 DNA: TGTGCCAGCAGCTTAGGTTCCTTCTACGAGCAGTACTTC.

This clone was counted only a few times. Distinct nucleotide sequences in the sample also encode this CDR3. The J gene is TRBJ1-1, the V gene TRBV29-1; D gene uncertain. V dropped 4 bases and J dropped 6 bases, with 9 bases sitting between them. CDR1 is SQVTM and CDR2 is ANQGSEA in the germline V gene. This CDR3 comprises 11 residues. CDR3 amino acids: CSVGKGAEAFF. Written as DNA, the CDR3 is TGCAGCGTTGGTAAGGGAGCTGAAGCTTTCTTT.

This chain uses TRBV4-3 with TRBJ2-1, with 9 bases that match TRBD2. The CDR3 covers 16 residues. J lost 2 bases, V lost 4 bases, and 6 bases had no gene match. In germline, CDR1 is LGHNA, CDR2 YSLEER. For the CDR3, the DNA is TGCGCCAGCAGCCTTGCCTTAGCGGGAGCCTACAATGAGCAGTTCTTC. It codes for CASSLALAGAYNEQFF.

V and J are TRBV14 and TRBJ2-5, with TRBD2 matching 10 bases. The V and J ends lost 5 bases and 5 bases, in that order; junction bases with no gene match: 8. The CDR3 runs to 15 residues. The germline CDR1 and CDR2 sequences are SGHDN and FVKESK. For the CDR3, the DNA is TGTGCCAGCAGCGCCCTTGGAGCGGGAGGGGAGACCCAGTACTTC. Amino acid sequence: CASSALGAGGETQYF.

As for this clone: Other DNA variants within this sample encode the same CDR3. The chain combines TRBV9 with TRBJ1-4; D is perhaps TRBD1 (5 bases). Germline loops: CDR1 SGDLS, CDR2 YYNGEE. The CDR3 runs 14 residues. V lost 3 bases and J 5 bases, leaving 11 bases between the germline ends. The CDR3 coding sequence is TGTGCCAGCAGCGCGGGGGGGACCAATGAAAAACTGTTTTTT. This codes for CASSAGGTNEKLFF.

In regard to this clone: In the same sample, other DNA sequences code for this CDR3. The CDR3 region is CASSSHTGELFF. CDR3 in DNA: TGTGCCAGCAGTTCTCACACCGGGGAGCTGTTTTTT. This chain joins TRBV28 and TRBJ2-2, with no clear D. CDR3 length equals 12 residues. Per the germline V gene, CDR1 is MDHEN and CDR2 is SYDVKM. Between the trimmed V and J ends, which lost 4 bases and 3 bases, there was a span of 3 bases.

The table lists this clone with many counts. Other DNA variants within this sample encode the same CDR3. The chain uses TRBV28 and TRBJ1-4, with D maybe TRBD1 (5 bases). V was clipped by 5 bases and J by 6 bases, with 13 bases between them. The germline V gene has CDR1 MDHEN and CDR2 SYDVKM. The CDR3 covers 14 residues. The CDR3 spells CASSGRDLDEKLFF. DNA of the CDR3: TGTGCCAGCAGTGGCCGGGACTTAGATGAAAAACTGTTTTTT.

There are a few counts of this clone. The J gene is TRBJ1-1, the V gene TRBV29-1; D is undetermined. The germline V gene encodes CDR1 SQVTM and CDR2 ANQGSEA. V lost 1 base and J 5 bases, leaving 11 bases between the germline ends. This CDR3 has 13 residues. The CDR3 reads CSVEGMGRTEAFF. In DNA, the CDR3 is TGCAGCGTTGAAGGGATGGGAAGGACTGAAGCTTTCTTT.

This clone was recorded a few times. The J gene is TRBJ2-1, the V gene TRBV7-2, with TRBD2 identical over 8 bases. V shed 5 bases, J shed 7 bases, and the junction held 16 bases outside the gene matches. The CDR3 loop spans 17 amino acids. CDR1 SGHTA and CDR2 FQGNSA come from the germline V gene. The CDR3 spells CASSLHPGTSSGNEQFF. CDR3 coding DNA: TGTGCCAGCAGCCTTCACCCCGGGACTAGTTCGGGGAATGAGCAGTTCTTC.

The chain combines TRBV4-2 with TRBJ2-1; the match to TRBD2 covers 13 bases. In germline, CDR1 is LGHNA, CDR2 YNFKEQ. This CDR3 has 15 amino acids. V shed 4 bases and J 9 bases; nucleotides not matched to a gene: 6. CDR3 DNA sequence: TGTGCCAGCAGCCCCGGACTAGCGGGAGCAGTTGAGCAGTTCTTC. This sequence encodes CASSPGLAGAVEQFF.

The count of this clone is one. CDR3 nucleotides: TGTGCCATCAGTGAGTGGAACGAAGCTTTCTTT. Translation gives CAISEWNEAFF. This rearrangement joins TRBV10-3 to TRBJ1-1; D is ambiguous. CDR1 is ENHRY and CDR2 is SYGVKD in the germline V gene. This CDR3 is built from 11 residues. The V and J ends lost 1 base and 8 bases respectively, with 5 bases between them.

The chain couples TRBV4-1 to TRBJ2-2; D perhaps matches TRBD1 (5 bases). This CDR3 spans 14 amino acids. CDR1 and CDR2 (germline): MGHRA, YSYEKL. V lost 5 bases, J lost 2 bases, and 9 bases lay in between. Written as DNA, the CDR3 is TGCGCCAGCAGCAAAGGACAAAACACCGGGGAGCTGTTTTTT. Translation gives CASSKGQNTGELFF.

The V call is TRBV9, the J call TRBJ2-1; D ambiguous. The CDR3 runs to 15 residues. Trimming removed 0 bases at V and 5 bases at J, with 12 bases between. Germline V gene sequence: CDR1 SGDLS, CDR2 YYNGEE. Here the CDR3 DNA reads TGTGCCAGCAGCGTAGGGCTAGGGTCCCACAATGAGCAGTTCTTC. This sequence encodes CASSVGLGSHNEQFF.

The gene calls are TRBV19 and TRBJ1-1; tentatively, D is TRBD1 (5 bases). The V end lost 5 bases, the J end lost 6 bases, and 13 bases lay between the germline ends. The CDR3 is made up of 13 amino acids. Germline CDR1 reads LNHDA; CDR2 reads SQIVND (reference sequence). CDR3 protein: CASSLRLGAEAFF. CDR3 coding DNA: TGTGCCAGTAGTCTCCGCCTGGGGGCTGAAGCTTTCTTT.

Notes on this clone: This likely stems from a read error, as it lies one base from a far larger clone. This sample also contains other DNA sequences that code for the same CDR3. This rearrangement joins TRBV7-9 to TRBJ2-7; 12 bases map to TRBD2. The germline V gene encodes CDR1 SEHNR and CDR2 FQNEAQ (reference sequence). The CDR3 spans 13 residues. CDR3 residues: CASSELAGGEQYF. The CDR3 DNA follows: TGTGCCAGCAGCGAACTAGCGGGAGGCGAGCAGTATTTC.